What follows are 3 T cell receptor beta chains derived from one specimen sequenced in a study of blood T cells in healthy people across ages. A second PCR, run for about 7 to 11 cycles, used a sample-barcoded 5' primer plus a J-beta primer mix. Using its own MiXCR run on the 5' RACE reads, TCRdb lists one record per CDR3 protein. The data show 700,000 to 850,000 distinct CDR3 sequences, about 37% seen once. Sequencing used blood. Every receptor here comes from a man between 18 and 35 years old in good health.

This chain joins TRBV13 and TRBJ1-1; TRBD1 matches at 7 bases. Germline trimming cut 2 bases from V and 2 bases from J; bases unmatched to any gene: 5. The CDR3 is 15 residues long. Per germline, CDR1 PRHDT and CDR2 FYEKMQ (reference sequence). This CDR3 reads CASSLTWTGNTEAFF. In nucleotides, the CDR3 is TGTGCCAGCAGCTTAACTTGGACAGGCAACACTGAAGCTTTCTTT.

This clonotype turned up a few times. The chain links TRBV30 to TRBJ2-7, with 8 nucleotides matching TRBD1. This CDR3 spans 14 amino acids. Germline V gene lookup returns CDR1 GTSNPN and CDR2 SVGIG (reference sequence). Trimming removed 3 bases from V and 5 bases from J; junction bases left unmatched: 9. For the CDR3, the DNA is TGTGCCTGGAGCCCCGGACAGGGTATCCACGAGCAGTACTTC. Translating it yields CAWSPGQGIHEQYF.

The genes are TRBV12-3 or TRBV12-4 and TRBJ1-6; D unclear. V gave up 6 bases and J gave up 0 bases, with 6 bases separating them. This CDR3 comprises 14 residues. Here the CDR3 reads CASRDSSYNSPLHF. The CDR3 coding sequence is TGTGCCAGCAGGGATAGCTCCTATAATTCACCCCTCCACTTT.